Described below is a single T cell receptor (beta chain) sequence and its context. Clones were read by immunoSEQ multiplex PCR, and TCRdb kept only the in-frame ones, dropping some. The sample has around 150,000 clones; 90% to 95% are singletons. The length of the CDR3 is 14 residues. From germline, CDR1 is MNHEY and CDR2 SVGAGI. V was pared by 8 bases and J by 4 bases, with 6 bases of the junction left unmatched. The data were obtained in a study of T cell responses to AZD1222 COVID-19 vaccine. V and J are TRBV6-5 and TRBJ1-2; the match to TRBD1 covers 11 bases. The source of this sequence is an adult who received the AZD1222 COVID-19 vaccine. Source: peripheral blood, taken 28 days after the second AZD1222 dose. The DNA for the CDR3 is TGTGCCAGCCTCCGGGACAGGGGGTTCTATGGCTACACCTTC. Translating gives CASLRDRGFYGYTF.